These 2 T cell receptor beta chains share one sample of origin, sequenced in a study of cytomegalovirus exposure and HLA in healthy donors. PCR was performed using 60 Vbeta and 13 Jbeta primers. Measured with immunoSEQ multiplex PCR; TCRdb has only the in-frame clones, and not every one. The sample carries 150,000 or so clones, roughly 70% recorded once. Sequenced sample: PBMCs. Source of these receptors: a young man in good health and CMV-seronegative.

The chain is built from TRBV19 and TRBJ1-1, with TRBD1 as a possible D gene (6 bases). CDR3 length equals 15 residues. V lost 6 bases and J 11 bases, leaving 25 bases between the germline ends. The germline gives CDR1 LNHDA, CDR2 SQIVND (reference sequence). The CDR3: CASSQGSSRVSRAFF. CDR3 nucleotide sequence: TGTGCCAGTAGCCAGGGGAGTAGTCGGGTCTCCAGGGCTTTCTTT.

This chain connects TRBV11-2 to TRBJ1-6; D is ambiguous. The CDR3 runs to 13 residues. The germline V and J ends were trimmed by 3 bases and 9 bases, with 9 bases remaining between them. Germline CDR1 and CDR2: SGHAT and FQNNGV. The CDR3 sequence: CASSFGDRSPLHF. In DNA form, the CDR3 reads TGTGCCAGCAGCTTCGGGGATCGTTCACCCCTCCACTTT.